This T cell receptor (beta chain) was retrieved from a study of glioma-infiltrating T cells (dated by TCRdb to 2016 to 2017). Background for the entire study: Sequencing of TCR alpha- and beta-chain repertoires was performed on glioma tissue, on non-neoplastic brain tissue, and on matched peripheral blood mononuclear cells. Three low-grade glioma patients, roughly eight primary glioblastoma patients, and three non-glioma patients who contributed non-neoplastic brain tissue made up the paired cohort. To measure divergence between tissue and blood T-cell populations, each tissue-infiltrating repertoire was compared with the peripheral blood repertoire of the same patient. What the authors observed across the whole study: VJ-independent divergence between tissue and blood was found to be below expectation in non-neoplastic patients but above expectation in all gliomas, particularly low-grade gliomas. The group comparisons were based on small numbers of patients: three non-neoplastic, three low-grade glioma and eight glioblastoma patients. Only a very small number of CDR3 sequences turned up in both tissue and blood, a result put down to high CDR3 diversity combined with limited sampling.

In regard to this clonotype: Its antigen specificity is not known. This is likely a read error, given that the CDR3 carries no conserved phenylalanine or tryptophan at its end.

The CDR3 length is 16 residues, termini included. The entry retains the CDR3 DNA only, 48 bases that are in frame from base 1. Reading the germline V gene gives CDR1 MRHNA and CDR2 SNTAGT. At the junction V is shortened by 5 bases and J by 0 bases; bases outside the gene matches: 5. TCR alpha and beta CDR3 regions were amplified with the iRepertoire nested amplicon-rescue multiplex PCR (arm-PCR) platform from RNA. For one-step reverse transcription and amplification, about 95-400 ng of tissue mRNA or PBMC total RNA was used as input. Following bead purification, Illumina adapters were added through a secondary multiplex PCR, and the libraries were then gel-purified between 200 and 400 bp. The libraries contained internal 6-nucleotide barcodes that were used for demultiplexing. Sequencing of the libraries was done on an Illumina MiSeq using 2x220 or 2x250 nucleotide paired-end reads. Concerning the study's data processing: FLASH 1.2.11 was used to merge paired reads, and BWA-MEM then aligned the reads to the GRCh37 human genome before TRA and TRB reads were extracted. An IMGT-derived reference of cassette sequences and CDR3 motifs, with pseudogenes included, was used for V and J assignment. Reads were translated in three frames, and productive CDR3s were defined as those with a C...FGXG motif and no stop codons. A clonotype was defined as a unique combination of a V-J cassette pair and a CDR3 amino acid sequence. Reads were filtered by Hamming distance, thresholded by each sample's sequence error rate in mapped regions. TCRdb redid the processing of the public reads, applying fastp at Q25 and MiXCR, and retained in-frame beta chains. Each record represents a unique CDR3 protein, reported with the most common genes and DNA among its rows. The V and J calls and clone size are TCRdb's, not the authors'. Across this sample there are about 180,000 distinct CDR3 sequences, with 43% seen only once. The biggest ten clones account for around 5.2% of the sample.

The chain links TRBV6-4 with TRBJ2-1, with 9 central nucleotides matching TRBD2. The sample comprised glioma tissue, nonneoplastic brain tissue, or PBMCs (not recorded which). The source of this sequence is a human donor with low-grade glioma or glioblastoma, undergoing nonglioma brain surgery, or in good health (not recorded which). CDR3 sequence: CASSTVAGASYNEQFL. The sequence in DNA is TGTGCCAGCAGTACTGTAGCGGGAGCCTCCTACAATGAGCAGTTCCTC.